Following are 6 T cell receptor beta chains from one sample sequenced in a study of vaccination and CD4 T cells after COVID-19. An Oncomine TCR Beta short-read assay was used to sequence the DNA from cultured CD4+ T cells. TCRdb processed the PCR reads anew with MiXCR; each CDR3 protein has one entry. In the table there are about 15,000 distinct CDR3 sequences, 26% of which are singletons. No cognate antigen is known for these TCRs. Treatment in this sample: roughly 11-day PBMC culture with coronavirus spike peptide pools or control peptides (ViraFEST assay). The material sequenced was cultured CD4+ T cells from blood. All receptors derive from a human donor with COVID-19.

This sequence joins TRBV6-5 and TRBJ2-7; D unresolved. Trimming removed 2 bases at V and 6 bases at J, with 5 bases between. The CDR3 has 11 residues. From germline, CDR1 is MNHEY and CDR2 SVGAGI. The chain's CDR3 is CASSYIGEQYF. The CDR3 nucleotides read TGTGCCAGCAGTTACATCGGCGAGCAGTACTTC.

The chain combines TRBV5-1 with TRBJ1-6; TRBD1 matches at 7 bases. The germline CDR1 and CDR2 sequences are SGHRS and YFSETQ. The trim removed 2 bases at V and 7 bases at J, leaving 6 bases unmatched. CDR3 length equals 15 residues. The CDR3 loop is CASSFNTGDNSPLHF. The CDR3 coding sequence is TGCGCCAGCAGCTTCAATACAGGGGACAATTCACCCCTCCACTTT.

The chain is built from TRBV30 and TRBJ2-5, with a weak D call TRBD2 (5 bases). Deletions cut 0 bases from V and 5 bases from J, with 13 bases between. This CDR3 contains 14 residues. The V gene's germline CDR1 is GTSNPN and CDR2 SVGIG (reference sequence). DNA of the CDR3: TGTGCCTGGAGTGTACAACTAGGAGGTGAGACCCAGTACTTC. Residues: CAWSVQLGGETQYF.

V gene TRBV6-1 combines with J gene TRBJ1-4; D is uncertain. The CDR3 spans 16 residues. Deletions cut 5 bases from V and 1 base from J, with 14 bases between. The germline gives CDR1 MNHNS, CDR2 SASEGT. CDR3 region: CASSPFVGRTNEKLFF. CDR3 nucleotides: TGTGCCAGCAGTCCTTTCGTGGGTAGAACTAATGAAAAACTGTTTTTT.

This clonotype has a handful of counts. The V gene is TRBV28, the J gene TRBJ1-2; possible D gene TRBD1, 5 bases. The CDR3 loop spans 12 amino acids. The germline CDR1 and CDR2 sequences are MDHEN and SYDVKM. V lost 5 bases and J 5 bases, leaving 9 bases between the germline ends. CDR3 amino acids: CASSPRQYGYTF. Here the CDR3 DNA reads TGTGCCAGCAGTCCTCGACAGTATGGCTACACCTTC.

The chain joins TRBV29-1 to TRBJ2-2; D not certain. The CDR3 runs 17 residues. The germline V gene encodes CDR1 SQVTM and CDR2 ANQGSEA. Trimming pared 4 bases from V and 4 bases from J, leaving 22 bases between. The CDR3 region is CSVGPPDGRRSTGELFF. The CDR3 bases are TGCAGCGTTGGCCCCCCGGACGGGCGCAGGAGCACCGGGGAGCTGTTTTTT.